The rows below give T cell receptor beta chains drawn from one sample of a study of CXCR3-negative and CXCR3-positive naive CD8 T cells. One entry per CDR3 protein, without DNA, is what TCRdb gives after re-calling the 5' RACE reads. The sample yields roughly 130,000 distinct CDR3 sequences, of which the top ten take up roughly 0.6%. Sequences were obtained from naive CXCR3+ CD8+ T cells from blood. The receptors here all came from a human donor in good health. Some clones in this sample may be carry-over from other donors' samples. The CDR3 runs from the conserved cysteine through the conserved F or W.

j_call: TRBJ1-6
v_call: TRBV3-2
cdr3_aa: CASRRDRQLCSPLHF

j_call: TRBJ1-2
v_call: TRBV11-2
cdr3_aa: CASSLGTAGDYGYTF

j_call: TRBJ2-5
v_call: TRBV5-6
cdr3_aa: CASSLPDQQAQYF

j_call: TRBJ2-7
v_call: TRBV29-1
cdr3_aa: CSTTGESSYEQYF

j_call: TRBJ1-6
v_call: TRBV7-8
cdr3_aa: CASSLSRVSDPPLHF

j_call: TRBJ1-1
v_call: TRBV20-1
cdr3_aa: CSARDRTRDRGTEAFF

j_call: TRBJ1-2
v_call: TRBV6-6
cdr3_aa: CASSYSDRGNYGYTF

j_call: TRBJ1-5
v_call: TRBV5-6
cdr3_aa: CASSRTGANQPQHF

j_call: TRBJ2-5
v_call: TRBV4-1
cdr3_aa: CASSQDPGFQQTQYF

j_call: TRBJ2-3
v_call: TRBV7-9
cdr3_aa: CASSLEADTQYF

j_call: TRBJ1-1
v_call: TRBV20-1
cdr3_aa: CSAQRAGGNTEAFF

j_call: TRBJ2-1
v_call: TRBV29-1
cdr3_aa: CSAEPGKINEQFF

j_call: TRBJ2-3
v_call: TRBV6-2/TRBV6-3
cdr3_aa: CASNRPTGLDTQYF

j_call: TRBJ2-7
v_call: TRBV6-5
cdr3_aa: CASSLDPLSYEQYF

j_call: TRBJ2-7
v_call: TRBV20-1
cdr3_aa: CSARGDFSYEQYF

j_call: TRBJ2-7
v_call: TRBV28
cdr3_aa: CASSPANDPPEQYF

j_call: TRBJ2-7
v_call: TRBV6-2/TRBV6-3
cdr3_aa: CASIGSPYEQYF

j_call: TRBJ2-1
v_call: TRBV2
cdr3_aa: CASSGLAVHNEQFF

j_call: TRBJ1-1
v_call: TRBV5-1
cdr3_aa: CASSLEGEFGAFF

j_call: TRBJ1-2
v_call: TRBV9
cdr3_aa: CASSVGSRGWDYGYTF

j_call: TRBJ2-2
v_call: TRBV5-1
cdr3_aa: CASSPVWAGELFF

j_call: TRBJ2-2
v_call: TRBV4-1
cdr3_aa: CASSQDDVREAGGLAGELFF

j_call: TRBJ2-1
v_call: TRBV9
cdr3_aa: CASSLKGAGGQNSYNEQFF

j_call: TRBJ2-1
v_call: TRBV29-1
cdr3_aa: CSVAVLAGGHSYNEQFF

j_call: TRBJ1-5
v_call: TRBV7-8
cdr3_aa: CASSAGRSLVQPQHF

j_call: TRBJ2-3
v_call: TRBV4-1
cdr3_aa: CASRSATSGSWTDTQYF

j_call: TRBJ2-1
v_call: TRBV23-1
cdr3_aa: CASSQRHNEQFF

j_call: TRBJ2-3
v_call: TRBV29-1
cdr3_aa: CSVEGPTDTQYF

j_call: TRBJ1-1
v_call: TRBV3-1
cdr3_aa: CASSQDTMNTEAFF

j_call: TRBJ2-4
v_call: TRBV20-1
cdr3_aa: CSARKEGSLKNIQYF

j_call: TRBJ1-1
v_call: TRBV7-2
cdr3_aa: CASSLGASTEAFF

j_call: TRBJ2-1
v_call: TRBV7-7
cdr3_aa: CASSPLAGVYNEQFF

j_call: TRBJ1-3
v_call: TRBV5-1
cdr3_aa: CASSLAGRGNTIYF

j_call: TRBJ2-1
v_call: TRBV4-1
cdr3_aa: CASSQVDGKQFF

j_call: TRBJ2-1
v_call: TRBV20-1
cdr3_aa: CSAREVVLYNEQFF

j_call: TRBJ1-5
v_call: TRBV4-3
cdr3_aa: CASSQDERGNQPQHF

j_call: TRBJ1-2
v_call: TRBV5-1
cdr3_aa: CASTAGWEYGYTF

j_call: TRBJ2-2
v_call: TRBV29-1
cdr3_aa: CSVEEEGLTGELFF

j_call: TRBJ2-1
v_call: TRBV9
cdr3_aa: CASSAETVAGRDEQFF

j_call: TRBJ2-3
v_call: TRBV7-9
cdr3_aa: CASSTAVSSTDTQYF

j_call: TRBJ1-2
v_call: TRBV7-2
cdr3_aa: CASSLWVIGPYGYTF

j_call: TRBJ2-1
v_call: TRBV12-3/TRBV12-4
cdr3_aa: CASSFLHGGNYNEQFF

j_call: TRBJ2-1
v_call: TRBV5-5
cdr3_aa: CASSADGTGAYEQFF

j_call: TRBJ2-7
v_call: TRBV12-3/TRBV12-4
cdr3_aa: CASRSSGGQYF

j_call: TRBJ2-7
v_call: TRBV5-1
cdr3_aa: CASSLPSYEQYF

j_call: TRBJ2-3
v_call: TRBV4-2
cdr3_aa: CASSQEVASGEDTQYF

j_call: TRBJ2-1
v_call: TRBV6-1
cdr3_aa: CASRQGIEQFF

j_call: TRBJ2-7
v_call: TRBV7-2
cdr3_aa: CASSLEGGPYEQYF

j_call: TRBJ2-7
v_call: TRBV3-1
cdr3_aa: CASSLWDSSYEQYF

j_call: TRBJ1-2
v_call: TRBV5-6
cdr3_aa: CASSLGAGYGYTF

j_call: TRBJ1-4
v_call: TRBV4-1
cdr3_aa: CASSQYRVYEKLFF

j_call: TRBJ1-2
v_call: TRBV6-5
cdr3_aa: CASSNRDRYTF